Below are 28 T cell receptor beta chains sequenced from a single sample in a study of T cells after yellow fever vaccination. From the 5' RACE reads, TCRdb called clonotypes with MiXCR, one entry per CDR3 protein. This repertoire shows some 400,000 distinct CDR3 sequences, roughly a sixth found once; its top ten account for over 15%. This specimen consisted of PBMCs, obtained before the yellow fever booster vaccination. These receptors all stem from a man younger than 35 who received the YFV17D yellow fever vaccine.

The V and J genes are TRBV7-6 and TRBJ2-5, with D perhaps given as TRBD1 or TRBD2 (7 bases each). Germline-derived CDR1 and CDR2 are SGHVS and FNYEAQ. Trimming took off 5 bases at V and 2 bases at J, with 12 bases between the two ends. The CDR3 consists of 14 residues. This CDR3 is CASSNRGGQETQYF. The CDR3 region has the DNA TGTGCCAGCAGCAACAGGGGAGGGCAAGAGACCCAGTACTTC.

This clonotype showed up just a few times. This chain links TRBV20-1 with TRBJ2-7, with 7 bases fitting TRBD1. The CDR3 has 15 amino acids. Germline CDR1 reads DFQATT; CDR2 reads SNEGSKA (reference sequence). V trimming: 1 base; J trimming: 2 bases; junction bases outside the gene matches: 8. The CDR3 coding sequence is TGCAGTGCTAGAGGAGACAGGGCCCAAGCCTACGAGCAGTACTTC. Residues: CSARGDRAQAYEQYF.

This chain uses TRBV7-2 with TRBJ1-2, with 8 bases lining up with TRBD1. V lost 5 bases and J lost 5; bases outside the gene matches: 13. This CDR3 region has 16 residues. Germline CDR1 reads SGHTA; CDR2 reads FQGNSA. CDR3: CASSPIRSNRGYGYTF. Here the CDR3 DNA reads TGTGCCAGCAGCCCTATTAGGTCGAACAGGGGGTATGGCTACACCTTC.

The CDR3 DNA reads as TGTGCCAGCAGCCCCAGGGCTTCCTACGAGCAGTACGTC. Its protein is CASSPRASYEQYV. The rearrangement joins TRBV28 to TRBJ2-7; tentative D call: TRBD1 (5 bases). Germline CDR1 MDHEN, CDR2 SYDVKM. The CDR3 extends over 13 amino acids. V was pared by 6 bases and J by 1 base, with 10 bases between.

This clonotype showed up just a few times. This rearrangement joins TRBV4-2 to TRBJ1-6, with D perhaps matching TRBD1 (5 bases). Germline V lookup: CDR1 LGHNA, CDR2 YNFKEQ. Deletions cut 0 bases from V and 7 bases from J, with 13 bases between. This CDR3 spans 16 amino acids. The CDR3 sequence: CASSQDLGHLNSPLHF. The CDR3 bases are TGTGCCAGCAGCCAAGATCTAGGACATCTGAATTCACCCCTCCACTTT.

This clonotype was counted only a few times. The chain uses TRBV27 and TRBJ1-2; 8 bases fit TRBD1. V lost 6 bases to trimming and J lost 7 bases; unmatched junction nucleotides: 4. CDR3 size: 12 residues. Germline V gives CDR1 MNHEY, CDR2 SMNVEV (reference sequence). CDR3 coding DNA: TGTGCCAGCAGAACCGGACAGGGTGGCTACACCTTC. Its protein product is CASRTGQGGYTF.

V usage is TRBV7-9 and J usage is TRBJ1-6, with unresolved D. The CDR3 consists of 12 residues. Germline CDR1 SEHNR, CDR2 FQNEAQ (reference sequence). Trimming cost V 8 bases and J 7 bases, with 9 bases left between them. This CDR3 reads CASGPDNSPLHF. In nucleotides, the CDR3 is TGTGCCAGCGGTCCTGACAATTCACCCCTCCACTTT. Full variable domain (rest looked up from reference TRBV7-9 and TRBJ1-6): DTGVSQNPRHKITKRGQNVTFRCDPISEHNRLYWYRQTLGQGPEFLTYFQNEAQLEKSRLLSDRFSAERPKGSFSTLEIQRTEQGDSAMYLCASGPDNSPLHFGNGTRLTVT.

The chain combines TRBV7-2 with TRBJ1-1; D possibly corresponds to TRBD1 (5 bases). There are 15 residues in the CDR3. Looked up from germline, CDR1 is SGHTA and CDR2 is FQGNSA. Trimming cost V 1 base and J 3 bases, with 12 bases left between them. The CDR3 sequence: CASSLVSGTYTEAFF. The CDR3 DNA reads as TGTGCCAGCAGCTTAGTTTCGGGGACTTACACTGAAGCTTTCTTT.

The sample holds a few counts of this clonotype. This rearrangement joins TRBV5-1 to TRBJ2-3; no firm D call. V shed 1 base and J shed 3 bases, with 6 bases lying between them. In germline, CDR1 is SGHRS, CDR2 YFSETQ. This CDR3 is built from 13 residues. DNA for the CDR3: TGCGCCAGCAGCTTGCGAGAGACAGATACGCAGTATTTT. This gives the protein CASSLRETDTQYF.

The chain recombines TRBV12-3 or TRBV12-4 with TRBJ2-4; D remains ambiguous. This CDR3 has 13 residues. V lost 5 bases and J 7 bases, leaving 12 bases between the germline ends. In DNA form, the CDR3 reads TGTGCCAGCAGTCCATGGGGATTTAACATTCAGTACTTC. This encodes CASSPWGFNIQYF.

The CDR3 loop reads CASGEVPRNTEAFF. In nucleotides, the CDR3 is TGTGCCAGCGGGGAGGTACCGAGGAACACTGAAGCTTTCTTT. This chain links TRBV12-3 or TRBV12-4 with TRBJ1-1; no reliable D call. V was clipped by 8 bases and J by 1 base, with 14 bases between them. The CDR3 totals 14 residues.

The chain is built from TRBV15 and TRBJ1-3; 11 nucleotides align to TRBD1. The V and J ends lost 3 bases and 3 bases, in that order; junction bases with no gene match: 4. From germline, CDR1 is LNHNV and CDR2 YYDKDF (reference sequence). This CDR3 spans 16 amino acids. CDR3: CATSSGQGAGGNTIYF. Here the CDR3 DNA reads TGTGCCACCAGCAGCGGACAGGGGGCTGGTGGAAACACCATATATTTT.

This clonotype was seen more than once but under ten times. DNA of the CDR3: TGTGCCAGCAGCTTGGGCGTGACAGTAGGCAATGAGCAGTTCTTC. Its protein is CASSLGVTVGNEQFF. This chain joins TRBV5-4 and TRBJ2-1; D is perhaps TRBD1 (5 bases). V gave up 0 bases and J gave up 6 bases, with 13 bases separating them. Germline V gives CDR1 SGHNT, CDR2 YYREEE (reference sequence). This CDR3 has 15 amino acids. The complete variable domain, with remaining parts taken from reference TRBV5-4 and TRBJ2-1, reads ETGVTQSPTHLIKTRGQQVTLRCSSQSGHNTVSWYQQALGQGPQFIFQYYREEENGRGNFPPRFSGLQFPNYSSELNVNALELDDSALYLCASSLGVTVGNEQFFGPGTRLTVL.

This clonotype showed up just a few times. This CDR3 is CASSPPGTAAGANVLTF. The CDR3 bases are TGTGCCAGCTCACCCCCCGGGACAGCTGCTGGGGCCAACGTCCTGACTTTC. The rearrangement uses TRBV18 and TRBJ2-6, with TRBD1 identical over 7 bases. The CDR3 totals 17 residues. CDR1 KGHSH and CDR2 LQKENI come from the germline V gene. With V trimmed by 3 bases and J by 2 bases, 7 bases remained unmatched. The full variable domain, with the rest looked up from reference TRBV18 and TRBJ2-6, is NAGVMQNPRHLVRRRGQEARLRCSPMKGHSHVYWYRQLPEEGLKFMVYLQKENIIDESGMPKERFSAEFPKEGPSILRIQQVVRGDSAAYFCASSPPGTAAGANVLTFGAGSRLTVL.

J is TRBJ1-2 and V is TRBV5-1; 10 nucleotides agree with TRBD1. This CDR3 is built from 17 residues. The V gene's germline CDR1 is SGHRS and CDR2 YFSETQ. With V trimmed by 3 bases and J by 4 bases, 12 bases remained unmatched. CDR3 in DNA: TGCGCCAGCAGCTCCCAACTTATCCGGACAGGGGGCTATGGCTACACCTTC. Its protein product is CASSSQLIRTGGYGYTF.

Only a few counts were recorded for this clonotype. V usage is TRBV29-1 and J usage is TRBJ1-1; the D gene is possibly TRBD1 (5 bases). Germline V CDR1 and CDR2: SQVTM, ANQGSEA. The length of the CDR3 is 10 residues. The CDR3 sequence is CGGGYTEAFF. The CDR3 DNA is TGCGGCGGGGGGTACACTGAAGCTTTCTTT. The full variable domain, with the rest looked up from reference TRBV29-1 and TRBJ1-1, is SAVISQKPSRDICQRGTSLTIQCQVDSQVTMMFWYRQQPGQSLTLIATANQGSEATYESGFVIDKFPISRPNLTFSTLTVSNMSPEDSSIYLCGGGYTEAFFGQGTRLTVV.

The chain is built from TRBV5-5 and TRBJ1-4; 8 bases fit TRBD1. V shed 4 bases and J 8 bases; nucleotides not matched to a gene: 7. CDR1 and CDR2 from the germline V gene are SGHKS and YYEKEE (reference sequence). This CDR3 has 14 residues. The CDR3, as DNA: TGTGCCAGCAGCCCGGGACAGGTACACGAAAAACTGTTTTTT. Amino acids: CASSPGQVHEKLFF. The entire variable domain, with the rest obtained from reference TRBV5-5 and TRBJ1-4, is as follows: DAGVTQSPTHLIKTRGQQVTLRCSPISGHKSVSWYQQVLGQGPQFIFQYYEKEERGRGNFPDRFSARQFPNYSSELNVNALLLGDSALYLCASSPGQVHEKLFFGSGTQLSVL.

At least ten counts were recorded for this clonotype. The CDR3 region is CASSLVGAGDEQFF. CDR3 sequence (DNA): TGCGCCAGCAGCTTGGTTGGCGCGGGCGATGAGCAGTTCTTC. The rearrangement joins TRBV5-1 to TRBJ2-1, with D possibly TRBD2 on 5 matching bases. V was shortened by 0 bases and J by 8 bases, with 12 bases between the two germline ends. The CDR3 is 14 amino acids. Per germline, CDR1 SGHRS and CDR2 YFSETQ.

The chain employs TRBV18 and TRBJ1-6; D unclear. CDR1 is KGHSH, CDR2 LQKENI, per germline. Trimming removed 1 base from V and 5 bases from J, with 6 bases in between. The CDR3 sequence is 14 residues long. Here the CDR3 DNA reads TGTGCCAGCTCACCACGGCAGGATAATTCACCCCTCCACTTT. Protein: CASSPRQDNSPLHF.

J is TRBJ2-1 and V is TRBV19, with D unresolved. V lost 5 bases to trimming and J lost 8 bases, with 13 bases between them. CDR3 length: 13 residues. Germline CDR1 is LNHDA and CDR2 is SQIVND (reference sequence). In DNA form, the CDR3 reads TGTGCCAGTAGTCCCCCCCCCTGGCATGAGCAGTTCTTC. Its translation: CASSPPPWHEQFF.

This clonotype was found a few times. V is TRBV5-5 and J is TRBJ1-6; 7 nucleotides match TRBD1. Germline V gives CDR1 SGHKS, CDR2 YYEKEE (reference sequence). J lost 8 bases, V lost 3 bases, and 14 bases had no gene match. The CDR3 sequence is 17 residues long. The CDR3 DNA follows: TGTGCCAGCAGCTCGGAAATAGACAGGGTTCGGCATTCACCCCTCCACTTT. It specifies CASSSEIDRVRHSPLHF.

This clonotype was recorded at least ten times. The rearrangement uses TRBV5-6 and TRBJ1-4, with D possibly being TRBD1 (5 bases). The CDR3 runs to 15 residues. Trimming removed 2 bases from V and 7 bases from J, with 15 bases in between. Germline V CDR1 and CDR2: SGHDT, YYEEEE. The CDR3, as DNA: TGTGCCAGCAGCTTCTTATCCAGGGACGGTGAAAAACTGTTTTTT. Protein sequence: CASSFLSRDGEKLFF.

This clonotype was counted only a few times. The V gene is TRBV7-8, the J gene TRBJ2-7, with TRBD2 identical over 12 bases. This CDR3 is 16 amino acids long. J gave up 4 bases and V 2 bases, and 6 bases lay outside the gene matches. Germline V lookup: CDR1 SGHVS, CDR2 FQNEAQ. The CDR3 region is CASSLRTSGAGYEQYF. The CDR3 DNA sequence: TGTGCCAGCAGCTTAAGGACTAGCGGGGCCGGGTACGAGCAGTACTTC.

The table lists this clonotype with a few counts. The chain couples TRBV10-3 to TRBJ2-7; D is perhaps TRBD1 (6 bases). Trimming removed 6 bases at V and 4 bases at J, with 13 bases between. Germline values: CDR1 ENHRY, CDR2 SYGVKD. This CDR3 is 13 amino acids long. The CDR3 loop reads CAIRGQTPYEQYF. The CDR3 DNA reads TGTGCCATCAGAGGACAGACACCATACGAGCAGTACTTC.

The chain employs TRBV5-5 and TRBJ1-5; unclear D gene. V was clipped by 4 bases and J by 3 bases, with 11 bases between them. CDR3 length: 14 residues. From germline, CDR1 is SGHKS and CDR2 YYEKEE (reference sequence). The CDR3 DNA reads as TGTGCCAGCAGCACCAGTGGCCTCAATCAGCCCCAGCATTTT. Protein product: CASSTSGLNQPQHF.

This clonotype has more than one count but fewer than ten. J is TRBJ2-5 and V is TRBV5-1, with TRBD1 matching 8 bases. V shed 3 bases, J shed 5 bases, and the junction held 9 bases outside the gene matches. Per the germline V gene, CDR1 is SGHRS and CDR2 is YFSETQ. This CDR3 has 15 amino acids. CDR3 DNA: TGCGCCAGCAGCTCGCAGGGGGCCTTGGGGGAGACCCAGTACTTC. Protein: CASSSQGALGETQYF.

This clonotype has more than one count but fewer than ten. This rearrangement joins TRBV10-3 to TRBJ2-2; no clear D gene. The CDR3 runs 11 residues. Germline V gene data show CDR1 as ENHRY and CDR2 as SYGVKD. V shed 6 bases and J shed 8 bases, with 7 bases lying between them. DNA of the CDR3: TGTGCCATCAGCGTTACTGGGGAGCTGTTTTTT. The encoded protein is CAISVTGELFF.

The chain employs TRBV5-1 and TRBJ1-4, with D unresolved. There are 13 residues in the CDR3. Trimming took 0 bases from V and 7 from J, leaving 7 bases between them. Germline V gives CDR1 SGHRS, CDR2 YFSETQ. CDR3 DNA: TGCGCCAGCAGCTTGGACGTCTCTGAAAAACTGTTTTTT. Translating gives CASSLDVSEKLFF. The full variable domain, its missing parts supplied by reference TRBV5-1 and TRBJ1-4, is KAGVTQTPRYLIKTRGQQVTLSCSPISGHRSVSWYQQTPGQGLQFLFEYFSETQRNKGNFPGRFSGRQFSNSRSEMNVSTLELGDSALYLCASSLDVSEKLFFGSGTQLSVL.